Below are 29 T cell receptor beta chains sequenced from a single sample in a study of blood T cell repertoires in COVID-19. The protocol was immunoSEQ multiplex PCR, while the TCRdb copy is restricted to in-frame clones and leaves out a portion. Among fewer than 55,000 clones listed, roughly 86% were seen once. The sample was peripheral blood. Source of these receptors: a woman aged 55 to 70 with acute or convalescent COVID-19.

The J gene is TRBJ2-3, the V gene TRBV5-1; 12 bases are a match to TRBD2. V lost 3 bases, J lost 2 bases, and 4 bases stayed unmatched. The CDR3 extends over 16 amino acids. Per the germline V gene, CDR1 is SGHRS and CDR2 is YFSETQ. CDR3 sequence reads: CASSYGLAGTTDTQYF. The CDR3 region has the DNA TGCGCCAGCAGCTACGGACTAGCGGGAACCACAGATACGCAGTATTTT.

DNA of the CDR3: TGTGCCAGCAGCTGGGGACTAGCGGGAGGGATGGGCACCGGGGAGCTGTTTTTT. Translation: CASSWGLAGGMGTGELFF. The V and J genes are TRBV5-5 and TRBJ2-2; 16 positions agree with TRBD2. This CDR3 spans 18 amino acids. Germline V gene data show CDR1 as SGHKS and CDR2 as YYEKEE (reference sequence). The V segment lost 3 bases and the J segment 4 bases; nucleotides outside the gene matches: 6.

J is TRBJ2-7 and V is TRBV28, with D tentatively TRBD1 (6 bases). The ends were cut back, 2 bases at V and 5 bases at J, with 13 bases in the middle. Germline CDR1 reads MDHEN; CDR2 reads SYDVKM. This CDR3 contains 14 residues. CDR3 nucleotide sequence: TGTGCCAGCAGTTTAAACAGGGTACGGGACGAGCAGTACTTC. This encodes CASSLNRVRDEQYF.

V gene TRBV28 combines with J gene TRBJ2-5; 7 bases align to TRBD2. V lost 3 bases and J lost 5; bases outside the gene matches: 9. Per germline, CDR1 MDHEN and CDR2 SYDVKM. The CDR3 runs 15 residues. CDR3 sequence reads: CASSFTGTIRETQYF. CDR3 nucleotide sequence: TGTGCCAGCAGTTTCACCGGGACTATTCGCGAGACCCAGTACTTC.

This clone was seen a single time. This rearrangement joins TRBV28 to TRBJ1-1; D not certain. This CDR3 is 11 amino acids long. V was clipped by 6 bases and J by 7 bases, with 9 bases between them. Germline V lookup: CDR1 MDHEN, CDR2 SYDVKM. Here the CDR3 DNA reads TGTGCCAGCAGGTCAGCGCGTGAAGCTTTCTTT. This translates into CASRSAREAFF.

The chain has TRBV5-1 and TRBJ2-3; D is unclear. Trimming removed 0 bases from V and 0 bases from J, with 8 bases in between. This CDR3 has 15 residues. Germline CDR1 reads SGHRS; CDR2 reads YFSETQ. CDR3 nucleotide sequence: TGCGCCAGCAGCTTGGCCCAGGCCAGCACAGATACGCAGTATTTT. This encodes CASSLAQASTDTQYF.

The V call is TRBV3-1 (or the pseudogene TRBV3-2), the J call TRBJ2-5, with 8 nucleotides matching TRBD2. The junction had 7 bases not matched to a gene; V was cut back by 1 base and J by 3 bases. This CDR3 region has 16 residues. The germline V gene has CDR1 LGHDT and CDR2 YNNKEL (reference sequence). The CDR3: CASSQAPGGLEETQYF. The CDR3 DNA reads TGTGCCAGCAGCCAAGCCCCGGGGGGGTTAGAAGAGACCCAGTACTTC.

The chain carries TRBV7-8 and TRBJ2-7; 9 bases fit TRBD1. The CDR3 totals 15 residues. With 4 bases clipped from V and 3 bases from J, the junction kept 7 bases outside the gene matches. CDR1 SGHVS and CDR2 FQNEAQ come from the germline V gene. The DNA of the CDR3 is TGTGCCAGCAGCTCCAAACAGGGGGCGATCTACGAGCAGTACTTC. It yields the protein CASSSKQGAIYEQYF.

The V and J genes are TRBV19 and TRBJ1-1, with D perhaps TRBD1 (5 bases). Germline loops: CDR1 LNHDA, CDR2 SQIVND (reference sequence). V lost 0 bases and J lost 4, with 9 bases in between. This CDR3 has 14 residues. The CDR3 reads CASSIEAGFTEAFF. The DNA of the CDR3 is TGTGCCAGTAGTATAGAGGCAGGGTTCACTGAAGCTTTCTTT.

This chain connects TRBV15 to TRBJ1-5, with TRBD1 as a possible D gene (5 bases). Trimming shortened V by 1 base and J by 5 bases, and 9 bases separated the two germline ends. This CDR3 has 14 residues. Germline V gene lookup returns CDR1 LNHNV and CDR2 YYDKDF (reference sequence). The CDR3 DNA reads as TGTGCCACCAGCAGAGCAGGGATCCATCAGCCCCAGCATTTT. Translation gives CATSRAGIHQPQHF. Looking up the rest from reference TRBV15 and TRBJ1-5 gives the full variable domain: DAMVIQNPRYQVTQFGKPVTLSCSQTLNHNVMYWYQQKSSQAPKLLFHYYDKDFNNEADTPDNFQSRRPNTSFCFLDIRSPGLGDTAMYLCATSRAGIHQPQHFGDGTRLSIL.

CDR3 sequence reads: CASSPNSLTKNIQYF. The CDR3 DNA reads as TGTGCCAGCAGCCCCAACTCCTTAACCAAAAACATTCAGTACTTC. The V gene is TRBV7-3, the J gene TRBJ2-4; no reliable D call. Germline CDR1 reads SGHTA; CDR2 reads FQGTGA. Trimming removed 5 bases at V and 2 bases at J, with 13 bases between. This CDR3 comprises 15 residues.

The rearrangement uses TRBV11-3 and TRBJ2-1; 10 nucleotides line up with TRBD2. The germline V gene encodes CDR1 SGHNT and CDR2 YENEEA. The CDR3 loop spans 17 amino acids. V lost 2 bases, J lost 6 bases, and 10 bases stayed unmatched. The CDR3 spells CASSLQTRTSGSNEQFF. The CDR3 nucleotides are TGTGCCAGCAGCTTACAGACACGGACTAGCGGTAGCAATGAGCAGTTCTTC.

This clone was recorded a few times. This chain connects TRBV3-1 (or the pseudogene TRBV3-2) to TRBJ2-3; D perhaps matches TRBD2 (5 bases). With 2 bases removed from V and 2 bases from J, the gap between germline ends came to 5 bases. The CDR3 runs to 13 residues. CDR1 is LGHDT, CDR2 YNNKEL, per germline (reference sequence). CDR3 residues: CASSQLATDTQYF. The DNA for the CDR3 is TGTGCCAGCAGCCAACTAGCCACAGATACGCAGTATTTT.

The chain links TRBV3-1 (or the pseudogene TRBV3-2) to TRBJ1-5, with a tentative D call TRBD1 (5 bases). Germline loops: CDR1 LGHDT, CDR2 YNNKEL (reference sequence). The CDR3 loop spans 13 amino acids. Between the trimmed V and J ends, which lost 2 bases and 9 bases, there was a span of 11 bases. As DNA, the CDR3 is TGTGCCAGCAGCCAACAGGGCCTGGGGCCCCAGCATTTT. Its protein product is CASSQQGLGPQHF.

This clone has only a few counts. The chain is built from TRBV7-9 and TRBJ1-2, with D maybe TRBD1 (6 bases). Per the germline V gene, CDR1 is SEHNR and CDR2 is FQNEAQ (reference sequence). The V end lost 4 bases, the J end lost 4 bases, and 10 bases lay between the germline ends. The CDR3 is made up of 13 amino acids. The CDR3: CASSSRGAYGYTF. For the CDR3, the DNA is TGTGCCAGCAGCTCCAGGGGTGCCTATGGCTACACCTTC.

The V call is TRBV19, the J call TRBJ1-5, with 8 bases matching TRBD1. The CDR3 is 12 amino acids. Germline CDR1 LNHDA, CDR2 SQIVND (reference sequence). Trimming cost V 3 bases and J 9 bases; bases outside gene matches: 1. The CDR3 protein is CASSIDRGPQHF. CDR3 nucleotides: TGTGCCAGTAGTATCGACAGGGGGCCCCAGCATTTT.

CDR3: CASSVGQVISGELFF. In DNA form, the CDR3 reads TGTGCCAGTAGTGTGGGACAGGTAATCTCCGGGGAGCTGTTTTTT. The V and J genes are TRBV19 and TRBJ2-2; 8 bases agree with TRBD1. The V segment lost 5 bases and the J segment 6 bases; nucleotides outside the gene matches: 8. CDR1 is LNHDA, CDR2 SQIVND, per germline (reference sequence). The CDR3 spans 15 residues.

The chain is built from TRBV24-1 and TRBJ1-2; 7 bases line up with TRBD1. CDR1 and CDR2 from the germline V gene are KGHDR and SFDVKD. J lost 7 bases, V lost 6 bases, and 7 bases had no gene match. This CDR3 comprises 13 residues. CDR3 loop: CATSPGGLRGYTF. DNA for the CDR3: TGTGCCACCAGTCCAGGGGGACTTCGTGGCTACACCTTC.

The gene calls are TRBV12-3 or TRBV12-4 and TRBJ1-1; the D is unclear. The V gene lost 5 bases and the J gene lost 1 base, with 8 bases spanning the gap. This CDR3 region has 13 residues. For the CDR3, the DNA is TGTGCCAGCAGTGTTATCAGGAACACTGAAGCTTTCTTT. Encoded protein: CASSVIRNTEAFF.

Here the CDR3 reads CSASAGSDSGANVLTF. Written as DNA, the CDR3 is TGCAGTGCTAGTGCAGGGTCAGACTCTGGGGCCAACGTCCTGACTTTC. The chain carries TRBV20-1 and TRBJ2-6; tentatively, D is TRBD1 (5 bases). Trimming shortened V by 3 bases and J by 0 bases, and 12 bases separated the two germline ends. Germline CDR1 is DFQATT and CDR2 is SNEGSKA (reference sequence). This CDR3 comprises 16 residues.

The CDR3 DNA reads as TGTGCCAGCAGCCGGACTAGCGGAGAGACCCAGTACTTC. Translating it yields CASSRTSGETQYF. The chain couples TRBV5-5 to TRBJ2-5; TRBD2 aligns across 10 bases. V was clipped by 4 bases and J by 4 bases; unmatched bases: 1. CDR1 is SGHKS and CDR2 is YYEKEE in the germline V gene (reference sequence). CDR3 length: 13 amino acids.

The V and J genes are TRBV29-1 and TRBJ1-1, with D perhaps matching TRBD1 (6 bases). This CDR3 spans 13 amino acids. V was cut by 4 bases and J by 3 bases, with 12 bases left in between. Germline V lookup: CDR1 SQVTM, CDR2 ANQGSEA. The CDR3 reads CSVGTGTDTEAFF. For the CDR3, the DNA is TGCAGCGTTGGAACAGGGACGGACACTGAAGCTTTCTTT.

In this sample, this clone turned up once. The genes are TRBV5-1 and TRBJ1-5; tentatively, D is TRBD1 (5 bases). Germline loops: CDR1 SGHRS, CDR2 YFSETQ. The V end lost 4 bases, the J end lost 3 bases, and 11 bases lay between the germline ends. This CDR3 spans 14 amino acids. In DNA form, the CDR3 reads TGCGCCAGCAGCCACGGGACTGACAATCAGCCCCAGCATTTT. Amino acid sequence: CASSHGTDNQPQHF.

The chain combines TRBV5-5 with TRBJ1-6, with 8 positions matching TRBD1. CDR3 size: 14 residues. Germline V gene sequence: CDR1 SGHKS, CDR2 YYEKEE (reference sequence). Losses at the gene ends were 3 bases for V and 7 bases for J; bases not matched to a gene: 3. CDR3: CASSSTGANSPLHF. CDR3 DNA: TGTGCCAGCAGCTCGACAGGGGCAAATTCACCCCTCCACTTT.

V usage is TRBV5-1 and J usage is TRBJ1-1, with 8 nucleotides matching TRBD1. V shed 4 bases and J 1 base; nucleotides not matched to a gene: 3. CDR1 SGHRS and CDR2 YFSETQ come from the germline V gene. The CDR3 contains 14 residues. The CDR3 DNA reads TGCGCCAGCAGCGTGGGACAGGCGAACACTGAAGCTTTCTTT. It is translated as CASSVGQANTEAFF.

The CDR3 loop reads CASSFTPGSGAEAFF. CDR3 sequence (DNA): TGTGCCAGTAGTTTCACCCCAGGGAGCGGGGCTGAAGCTTTCTTT. The genes are TRBV19 and TRBJ1-1; the D gene is possibly TRBD1 (5 bases). The length of the CDR3 is 15 residues. V was shortened by 5 bases and J by 6 bases, with 19 bases between the two germline ends. Germline V gives CDR1 LNHDA, CDR2 SQIVND (reference sequence).

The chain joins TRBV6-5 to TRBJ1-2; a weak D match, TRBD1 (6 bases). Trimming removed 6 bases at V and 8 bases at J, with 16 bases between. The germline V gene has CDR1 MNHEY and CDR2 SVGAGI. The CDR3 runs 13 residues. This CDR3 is CASRQQGRGGYTF. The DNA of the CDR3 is TGTGCCAGCAGACAACAGGGAAGAGGAGGCTACACCTTC.

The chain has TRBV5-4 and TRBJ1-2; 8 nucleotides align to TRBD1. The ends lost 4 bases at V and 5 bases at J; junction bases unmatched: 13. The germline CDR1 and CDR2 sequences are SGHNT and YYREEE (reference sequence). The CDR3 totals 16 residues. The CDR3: CASSGAKQGEGYGYTF. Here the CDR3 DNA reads TGTGCCAGCAGCGGAGCAAAACAGGGGGAAGGGTATGGCTACACCTTC.

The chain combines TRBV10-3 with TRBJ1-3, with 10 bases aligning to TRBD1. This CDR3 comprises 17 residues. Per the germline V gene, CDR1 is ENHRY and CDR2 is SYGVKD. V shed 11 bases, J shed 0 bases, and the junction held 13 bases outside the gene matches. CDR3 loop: CAARALGTGVSGNTIYF. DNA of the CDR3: TGTGCCGCCAGGGCACTAGGGACAGGGGTCTCTGGAAACACCATATATTTT.